These T cell receptor beta chains were read from a single sample in a study of cytomegalovirus exposure and HLA in healthy donors. Assay: immunoSEQ multiplex PCR; the TCRdb copy retains only in-frame clones and omits some. The table has approximately 220,000 clones, roughly 83% seen once. The sample consisted of PBMCs. The receptors shown here come from a boy aged 2 to 10 in good health and CMV-seronegative. Both conserved end residues are trimmed from each CDR3. The order of the fields is V gene, CDR3 protein.

>TRBV7-8
ASRPSQRGLYEQY
>TRBV15
ATSREGVVYEQY
>TRBV7-9
ASRGDGGPQY
>TRBV2
ARKTGSAGYT
>TRBV11-2
ASSAPRVASGTLYEQY
>TRBV10-2
ASSVVGELF
>TRBV6-6
ASIQGAGYGYT
>TRBV9
ASSVQGGAGYNEQF
>TRBV10-2
ASMEGTDQPQH
>TRBV2
ASSLESRDTQY
>TRBV9
ASSGIPTDTQY
>TRBV5-1
ASSLSGGGSYEQY
>TRBV4-1
ASSPGLASGVPSTDTQY
>TRBV4-1
ASSHPEGENNEQF
>TRBV19
ASKAGLTEAF
>TRBV6-6
ASSLDRTDTQY
>TRBV7-8
ASSGGTDRSYEQY
>TRBV7-6
ASSLGLAGDYEQY
>TRBV7-2
ASSTSGRPYNEQF
>TRBV19
ASSMGVSRLNNEKLF
>TRBV4-1
ASSSGQAFTDTQY
>TRBV27
ASSSDREQY
>TRBV27
ASSQIAGGYNEQF
>TRBV6-1
ASSAETQETQY
>TRBV7-9
ASSLVEEDTQY
>TRBV7-6
ASSPGTSEYQETQY
>TRBV19
ASRGTGTYEQY
>TRBV7-6
ASSQTRTSGNYEQY
>TRBV5-6
ASSLLSGFGWCGYT
>TRBV5-1
ASSQGWGSYEQY
>TRBV7-9
ASSLGIGRGGPVTEAF
>TRBV30
AWSSTGEDEAF
>TRBV6-4
ASSDLLGQGDAGELF
>TRBV14
ASSPGPGGAEGYT
>TRBV28
ASSLRVGNQPQH
>TRBV6-5
ASSYSYGRDNSPLH
>TRBV6-5
ASSYSGTGGTTEAF
>TRBV9
ASSGGRAPSLNQPQH
>TRBV5-6
ASRLRSGQGYFGYT
>TRBV6-6
ASSLGPGTTDTQY
>TRBV2
ASRDLAGEQY